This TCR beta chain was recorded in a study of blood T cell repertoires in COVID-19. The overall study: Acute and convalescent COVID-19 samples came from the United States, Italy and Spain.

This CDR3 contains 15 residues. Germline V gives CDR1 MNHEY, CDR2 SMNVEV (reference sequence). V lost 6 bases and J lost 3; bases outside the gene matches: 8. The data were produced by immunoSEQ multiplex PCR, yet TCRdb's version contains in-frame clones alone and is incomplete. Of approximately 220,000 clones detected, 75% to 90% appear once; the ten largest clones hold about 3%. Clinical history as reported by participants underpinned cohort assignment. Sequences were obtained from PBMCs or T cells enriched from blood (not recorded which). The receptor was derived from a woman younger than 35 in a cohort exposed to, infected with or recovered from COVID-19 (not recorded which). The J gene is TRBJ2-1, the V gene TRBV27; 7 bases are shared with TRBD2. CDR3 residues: CASRTGTTIYNEQFF. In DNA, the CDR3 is TGTGCCAGCAGGACCGGGACTACGATCTACAATGAGCAGTTCTTC.